This note documents a single T cell receptor (beta chain) sequence. A few counts support this clonotype. Its cognate antigen has yet to be identified. No quality values exist for individual bases; no much larger clone is one base distant. This sample was included in a study of T cell repertoires in cytomegalovirus infection (dated by TCRdb to between 2018 and 2020). Concerning the study at large: The peptide stimulations were aimed at well-studied HLA-B-restricted epitopes as well as recently identified HLA-C-restricted CMV epitopes, whose presentation resists viral immunomodulation. Donor HLA type was relevant to the analysis, because carriage of CMV infection together with the matching HLA type was indicated by public TCR beta signatures. What the research found in general, with its limitations: The ex vivo response was dominated by HLA-C-restricted CMV-specific TCR beta clonotypes, and the single most frequent clonotype in two of eight donors was supplied by these HLA-C-restricted clonotypes. Carriers of CMV infection plus the relevant HLA type were discriminated by the cumulative frequency of public TCR beta family members in the study cohort and in an independent approximately 360-donor cohort.

The sequencing machine was an Illumina HiSeq 1500. Starting from the raw public reads, TCRdb applied fastp trimming at Q25, assembled clones with MiXCR and retained in-frame beta chains. Entries that share a CDR3 protein sequence are merged under the most common genes and DNA. The sample table holds under 850,000 distinct CDR3 sequences, of which around 35% were seen once. The top ten clonotypes cover roughly 18% of the sample. The CDR3 spans 17 residues, from the cysteine through the phenylalanine. The entry retains the CDR3 DNA only, 51 bases that are in frame from base 1. The V end gives up 3 bases and the J end 0 bases, leaving 8 bases in the junction not matched to a gene. Looking up the germline V gene (reference sequence) yields CDR1 SEHNR and CDR2 FQNEAQ. Taken with the paper, the label for treatment or condition translates to: in vitro stimulation with specific CMV peptide epitopes to enrich CMV-specific T cells.

The clonotype comes from a human donor in good health (CMV status not recorded). Some clones in this sample may be carry-over from other donors' samples. Recombination linked TRBV7-9 to TRBJ2-3; 8 junctional bases match TRBD2. Sequences were derived from cultured PBMCs, sampled from culture after CMV antigen stimulation. CDR3 protein: CASSFARREGSTDTQYF. The nucleotide sequence is given as TGTGCCAGCAGCTTCGCCCGACGGGAGGGAAGCACAGATACGCAGTATTTT.